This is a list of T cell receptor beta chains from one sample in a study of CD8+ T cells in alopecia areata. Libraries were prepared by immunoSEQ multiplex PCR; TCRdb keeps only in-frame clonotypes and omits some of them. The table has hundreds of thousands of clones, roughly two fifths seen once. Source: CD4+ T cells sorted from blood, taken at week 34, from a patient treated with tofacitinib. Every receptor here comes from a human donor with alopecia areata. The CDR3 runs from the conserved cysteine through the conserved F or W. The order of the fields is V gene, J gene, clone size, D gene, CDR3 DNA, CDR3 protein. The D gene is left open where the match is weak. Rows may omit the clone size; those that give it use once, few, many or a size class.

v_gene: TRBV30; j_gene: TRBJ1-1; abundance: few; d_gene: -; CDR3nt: TGTGCCTGGAGTTTTCCGACAGCTATGAACACTGAAGCTTTCTTT; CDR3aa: CAWSFPTAMNTEAFF
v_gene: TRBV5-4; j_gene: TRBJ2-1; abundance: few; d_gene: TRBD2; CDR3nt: TGTGCCAGCAGCCTGAGGACTAGCGGGTACAATGAGCAGTTCTTC; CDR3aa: CASSLRTSGYNEQFF
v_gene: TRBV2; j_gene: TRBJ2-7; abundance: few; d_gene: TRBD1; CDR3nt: TGTGCCGGCAAGCCCGACAGGGGATCCGAGCAGTACTTC; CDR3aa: CAGKPDRGSEQYF
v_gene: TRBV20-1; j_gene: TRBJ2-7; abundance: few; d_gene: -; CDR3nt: TGCAGTGCCGAGGGCCTTTACGAGCAGTACTTC; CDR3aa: CSAEGLYEQYF
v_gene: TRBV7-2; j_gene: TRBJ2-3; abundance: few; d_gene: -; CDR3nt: TGTGCCAGCAGCTTAGGGCCACAGGGTGCTAGCACAGATACGCAGTATTTT; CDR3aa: CASSLGPQGASTDTQYF
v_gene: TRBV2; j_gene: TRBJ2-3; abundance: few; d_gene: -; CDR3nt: TGTGCCAGCAGCGGGGCCGGAGATACGCAGTATTTT; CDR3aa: CASSGAGDTQYF
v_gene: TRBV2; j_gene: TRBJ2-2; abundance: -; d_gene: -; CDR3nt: TGTGCCAGCAAAGATAGCGGTTCGAACACCGGGGAGCTGTTTTTT; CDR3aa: CASKDSGSNTGELFF
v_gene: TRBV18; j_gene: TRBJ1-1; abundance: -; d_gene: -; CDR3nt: TGTGCCAGCTCACCACAACCTTGGACGACCAAATCGAACACTGAAGCTTTCTTT; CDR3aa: CASSPQPWTTKSNTEAFF
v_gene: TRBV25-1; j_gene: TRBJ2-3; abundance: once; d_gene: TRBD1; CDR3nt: TGTGCCAGCAGTGCAGGGGGCCGGACAGATACGCAGTATTTT; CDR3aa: CASSAGGRTDTQYF
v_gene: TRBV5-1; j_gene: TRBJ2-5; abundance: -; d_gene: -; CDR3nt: TGCGCCAGCAGCTTGGTAGACAGTCTCGAGACCCAGTACTTC; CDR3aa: CASSLVDSLETQYF
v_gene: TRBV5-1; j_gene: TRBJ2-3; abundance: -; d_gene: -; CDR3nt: TGCGCCAGCAGCCCGGGGCCGCCTACAGATACGCAGTATTTT; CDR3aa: CASSPGPPTDTQYF
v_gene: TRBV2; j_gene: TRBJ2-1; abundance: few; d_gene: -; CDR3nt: TGTGCCAGCAGCGGAGACCACGATGAGCAGTTCTTC; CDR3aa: CASSGDHDEQFF
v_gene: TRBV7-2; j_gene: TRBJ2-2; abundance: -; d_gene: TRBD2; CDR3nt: TGTGCCAGCAGCTTAAGCGGGACCGACACCGGGGAGCTGTTTTTT; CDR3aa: CASSLSGTDTGELFF
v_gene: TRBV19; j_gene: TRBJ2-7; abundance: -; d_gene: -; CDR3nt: TGTGCCAGTAGTATAGGGAAAGAGGGCGCCTTGGACGAGCAGTACTTC; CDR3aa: CASSIGKEGALDEQYF
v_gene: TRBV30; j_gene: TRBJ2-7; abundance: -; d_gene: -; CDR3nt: TGTGCCTGGAGTGTAATGGGGGGACCTTCCTACGAGCAGTACTTC; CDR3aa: CAWSVMGGPSYEQYF
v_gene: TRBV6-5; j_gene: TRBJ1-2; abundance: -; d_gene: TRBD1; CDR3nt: TGTGCCAGCAGTTACTCAAACAGGGGGCGGGATGGCTACACCTTC; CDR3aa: CASSYSNRGRDGYTF
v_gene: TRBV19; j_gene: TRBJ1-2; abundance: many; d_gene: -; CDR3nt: TGTGCCAGTAGTAACCGTGGACACTCCAGCTATGGCTACACCTTC; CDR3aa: CASSNRGHSSYGYTF
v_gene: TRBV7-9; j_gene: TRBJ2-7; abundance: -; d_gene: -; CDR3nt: TGTGCCAGCAGCGGTGGGGGAGGCGAGCAGTACTTC; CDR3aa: CASSGGGGEQYF
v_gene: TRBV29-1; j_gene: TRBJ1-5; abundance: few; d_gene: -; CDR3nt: TGCAGCGTTGTCCCGGGACCCGGGAGCAATCAGCCCCAGCATTTT; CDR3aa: CSVVPGPGSNQPQHF
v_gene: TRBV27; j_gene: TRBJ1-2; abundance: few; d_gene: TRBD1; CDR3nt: TGTGCCAGCAGTTCGGGACAGGGAAATGGCTACACCTTC; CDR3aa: CASSSGQGNGYTF
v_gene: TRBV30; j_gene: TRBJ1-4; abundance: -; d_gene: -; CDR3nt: TGTGCCTGGAGTGAAACAGACGAAAAACTGTTTTTT; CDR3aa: CAWSETDEKLFF
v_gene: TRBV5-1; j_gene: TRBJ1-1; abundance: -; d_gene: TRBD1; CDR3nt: TGCGCCAGCAGTCCAGAGAGGGGGCACACTGAAGCTTTCTTT; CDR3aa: CASSPERGHTEAFF
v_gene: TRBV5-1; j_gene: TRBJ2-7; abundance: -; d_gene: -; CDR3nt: TGCGCCAGCAGCTTGGAGGCCAGCGGTGCCTACGAGCAGTACTTC; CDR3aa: CASSLEASGAYEQYF
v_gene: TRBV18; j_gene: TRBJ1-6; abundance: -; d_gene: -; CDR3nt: TGTGCCAGCTCACCTCAGGGCGAATCACCCCTCCACTTT; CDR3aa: CASSPQGESPLHF
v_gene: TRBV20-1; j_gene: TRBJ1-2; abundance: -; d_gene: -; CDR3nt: TGCAGTGCCCCCACGGACTATGGCTACACCTTC; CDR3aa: CSAPTDYGYTF
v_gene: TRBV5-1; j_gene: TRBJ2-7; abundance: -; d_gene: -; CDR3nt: TGCGCCAGCAGCTTTGGGGTACTCACCCCGTGGTACTTC; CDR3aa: CASSFGVLTPWYF
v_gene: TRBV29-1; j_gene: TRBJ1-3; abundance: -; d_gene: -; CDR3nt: TGCAGCGTTGAAGCCGTGAGTGCTGATGGAAACACCATATATTTT; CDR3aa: CSVEAVSADGNTIYF
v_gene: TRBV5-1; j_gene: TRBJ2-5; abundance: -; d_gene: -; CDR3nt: TGCGCCAGCAGCCTACAAGGGGAAGAGACCCAGTACTTC; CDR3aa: CASSLQGEETQYF
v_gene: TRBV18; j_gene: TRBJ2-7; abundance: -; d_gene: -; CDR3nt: TGTGCCAGGACGAGGACAGCGTCCTACGAGCAGTACTTC; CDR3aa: CARTRTASYEQYF
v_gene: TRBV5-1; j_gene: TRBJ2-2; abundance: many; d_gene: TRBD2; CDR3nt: TGCGCCAGCAGCTGGGAAGCGGGAGCCGGGGAGCTGTTTTTT; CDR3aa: CASSWEAGAGELFF
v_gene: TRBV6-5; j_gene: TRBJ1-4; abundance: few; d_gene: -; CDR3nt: TGTGCCAGCAGCTCCACGACCGGGGAACTGTTTTTT; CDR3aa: CASSSTTGELFF
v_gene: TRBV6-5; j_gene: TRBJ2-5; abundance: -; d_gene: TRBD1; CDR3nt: TGTGCCAGCAGTTTCGACAGGGGTGGAGAGACCCAGTACTTC; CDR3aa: CASSFDRGGETQYF